What follows are 2 T cell receptor beta chains derived from one specimen sequenced in a study of cytomegalovirus exposure and HLA in healthy donors. PCR employed 60 Vbeta and 13 Jbeta primers. Here immunoSEQ multiplex PCR was the method, and the copy in TCRdb shows in-frame clones only, minus some. This sample has 200,000 to 250,000 clones, with approximately 82% found just once. The sample taken for sequencing was PBMCs. The receptors derive from a man younger than 30 in good health and CMV-seronegative.

The sample holds one count of this clone. This chain connects TRBV7-6 to TRBJ2-1; TRBD1 is a possible D gene (6 bases). The V end lost 5 bases, the J end lost 8 bases, and 13 bases lay between the germline ends. This CDR3 has 13 residues. In germline, CDR1 is SGHVS, CDR2 FNYEAQ. The CDR3 spells CASSIGQWDEQFF. As DNA, the CDR3 is TGTGCCAGCAGCATCGGACAGTGGGATGAGCAGTTCTTC.

The chain links TRBV6-1 to TRBJ2-3, with TRBD2 matching 11 bases. The length of the CDR3 is 13 residues. Germline V CDR1 and CDR2: MNHNS, SASEGT. Trimming removed 11 bases from V and 3 bases from J; junction bases left unmatched: 4. The DNA of the CDR3 is TGTGCCGGCGCTAGCGGGAGGACAGATACGCAGTATTTT. Its protein product is CAGASGRTDTQYF.